The source of this T cell receptor beta chain is a study of cytomegalovirus exposure and HLA in healthy donors. Findings and caveats of the study: V- and J-gene trimming of TCR beta was linked (in a later analysis) to a missense DCLRE1C variant. A later analysis found that most CMV-associated TCR beta chains appeared HLA-restricted. The classifier, whose performance was assessed in both the original and validation cohorts, reportedly diagnosed cytomegalovirus status with high specificity and sensitivity.

A multiplex PCR was run with 60 Vbeta primers and 13 Jbeta primers. The protocol was immunoSEQ multiplex PCR, while the TCRdb copy is restricted to in-frame clones and leaves out a portion. The data hold roughly 160,000 clones, with around 80% observed a single time. A note on this clone: The antigen is not known.

Source material: PBMCs. The TCR sequence derives from a man between 35 and 55 years old in good health and CMV-seronegative.

CDR3 residues: CASSVLRQGREQFF. The CDR3 DNA reads as TGTGCCAGCAGTGTACTACGACAGGGGCGGGAGCAGTTCTTC. The genes are TRBV6-1 and TRBJ2-1; 8 bases match TRBD1. The V and J ends lost 4 bases and 10 bases, in that order; junction bases with no gene match: 9. The CDR3 contains 14 residues. Germline V CDR1 and CDR2: MNHNS, SASEGT.